This T cell receptor beta chain was obtained from a study of T-cell reconstitution after alpha-beta-depleted transplantation in children. Researchers prepared the TCRbeta library using unique molecular identifiers, the study reports. TCRdb fed the PCR reads into MiXCR, producing one record per CDR3 protein. The table has about 540,000 distinct CDR3 sequences, 15% to 20% seen once. With 5 bases clipped from V and 0 bases from J, the junction kept 10 bases outside the gene matches. The CDR3 consists of 16 residues. Sequencing used PBMCs from the stem cell graft donor, obtained from the stem cell graft. The TCR originated in a human donor who donated a stem cell graft to a child with acute lymphoblastic leukemia. The chain combines TRBV12-3 or TRBV12-4 with TRBJ2-7, with TRBD2 identical over 7 bases. The CDR3 reads CASSPIAGLSSYEQYF. The CDR3, as DNA: TGTGCCAGCAGTCCCATAGCGGGTTTGAGCTCCTACGAGCAGTACTTC.